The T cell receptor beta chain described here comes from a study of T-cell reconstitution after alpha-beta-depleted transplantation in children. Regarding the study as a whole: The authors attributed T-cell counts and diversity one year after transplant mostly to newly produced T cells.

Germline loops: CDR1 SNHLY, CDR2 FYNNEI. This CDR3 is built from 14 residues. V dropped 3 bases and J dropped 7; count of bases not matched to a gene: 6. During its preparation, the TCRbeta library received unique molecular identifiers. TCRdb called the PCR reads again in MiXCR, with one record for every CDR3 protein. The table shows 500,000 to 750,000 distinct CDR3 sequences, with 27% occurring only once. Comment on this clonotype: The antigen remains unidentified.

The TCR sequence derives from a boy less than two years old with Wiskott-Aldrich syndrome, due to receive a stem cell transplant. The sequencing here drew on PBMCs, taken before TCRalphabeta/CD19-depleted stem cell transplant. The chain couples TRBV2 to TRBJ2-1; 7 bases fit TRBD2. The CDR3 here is CASSEERDLNEQFF. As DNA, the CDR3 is TGTGCCAGCAGTGAGGAGCGGGACTTGAATGAGCAGTTCTTC. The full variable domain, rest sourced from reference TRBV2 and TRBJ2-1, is EPEVTQTPSHQVTQMGQEVILRCVPISNHLYFYWYRQILGQKVEFLVSFYNNEISEKSEIFDDQFSVERPDGSNFTLKIRSTKLEDSAMYFCASSEERDLNEQFFGPGTRLTVL.